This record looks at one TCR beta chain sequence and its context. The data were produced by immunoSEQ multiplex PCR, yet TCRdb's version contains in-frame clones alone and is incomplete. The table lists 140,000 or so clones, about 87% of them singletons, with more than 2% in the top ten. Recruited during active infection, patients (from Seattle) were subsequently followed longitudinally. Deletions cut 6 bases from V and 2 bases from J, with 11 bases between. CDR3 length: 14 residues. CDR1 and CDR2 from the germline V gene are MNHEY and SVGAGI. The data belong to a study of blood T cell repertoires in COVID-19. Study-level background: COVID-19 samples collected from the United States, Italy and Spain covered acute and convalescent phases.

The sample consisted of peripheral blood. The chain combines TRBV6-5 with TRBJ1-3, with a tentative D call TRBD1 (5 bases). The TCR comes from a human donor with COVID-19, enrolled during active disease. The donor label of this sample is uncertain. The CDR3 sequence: CASSKTGAGNTIYF. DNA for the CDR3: TGTGCCAGCAGCAAAACAGGCGCTGGAAACACCATATATTTT.